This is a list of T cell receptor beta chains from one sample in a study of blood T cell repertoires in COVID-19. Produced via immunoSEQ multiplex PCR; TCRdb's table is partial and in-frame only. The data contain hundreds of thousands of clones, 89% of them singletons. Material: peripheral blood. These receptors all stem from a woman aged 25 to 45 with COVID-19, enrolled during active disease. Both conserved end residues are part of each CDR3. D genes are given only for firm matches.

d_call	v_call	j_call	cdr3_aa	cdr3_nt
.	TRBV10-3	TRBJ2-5	CAISEAGEETQYF	TGTGCCATCAGTGAGGCAGGGGAGGAGACCCAGTACTTC
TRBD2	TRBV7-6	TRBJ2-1	CASSLLGGTPGNEQFF	TGTGCCAGCAGCTTGCTCGGGGGGACCCCGGGGAATGAGCAGTTCTTC
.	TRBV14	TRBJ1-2	CASSLRGGAAGYTF	TGTGCCAGCAGCCTTCGTGGTGGGGCAGCTGGCTACACCTTC
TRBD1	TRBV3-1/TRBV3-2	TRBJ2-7	CASEGTGSYEQYF	TGTGCCAGCGAGGGGACAGGCTCCTACGAGCAGTACTTC
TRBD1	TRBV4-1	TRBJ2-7	CASSQGWTGTNEQYF	TGCGCCAGCAGCCAAGGCTGGACAGGGACGAACGAGCAGTACTTC
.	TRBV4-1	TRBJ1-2	CASSQVGGNYGYTF	TGCGCCAGCAGCCAAGTAGGGGGTAACTATGGCTACACCTTC
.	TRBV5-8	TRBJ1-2	CASSLGARVTVGYTF	TGTGCCAGCAGCTTGGGGGCCAGGGTAACGGTAGGCTACACCTTC
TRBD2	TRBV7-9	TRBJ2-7	CASSFDLGLASYEQYF	TGTGCCAGCAGCTTCGATCTGGGACTAGCGAGCTACGAGCAGTACTTC
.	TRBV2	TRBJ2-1	CASRRRGIGEQFF	TGTGCCAGCAGACGACGAGGGATTGGCGAGCAGTTCTTC
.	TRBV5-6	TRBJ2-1	CASSLAGGPNEQFF	TGTGCCAGCAGCTTAGCCGGGGGGCCCAATGAGCAGTTCTTC